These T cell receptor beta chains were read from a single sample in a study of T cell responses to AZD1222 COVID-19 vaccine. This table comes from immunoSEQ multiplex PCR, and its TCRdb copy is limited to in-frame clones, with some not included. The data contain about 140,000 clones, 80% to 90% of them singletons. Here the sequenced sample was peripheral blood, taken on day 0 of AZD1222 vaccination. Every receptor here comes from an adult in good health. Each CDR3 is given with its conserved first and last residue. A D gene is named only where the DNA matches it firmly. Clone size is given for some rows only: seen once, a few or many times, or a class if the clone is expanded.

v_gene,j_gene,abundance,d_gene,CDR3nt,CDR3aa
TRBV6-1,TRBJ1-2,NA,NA,TGTGCCAGCAGTGAAGGGGGTAGGAGTTATGGCTACACCTTC,CASSEGGRSYGYTF
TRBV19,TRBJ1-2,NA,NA,TGTGCCAGTAAGGGCGGGGGGCGAGTGTCTGGCTACACCTTC,CASKGGGRVSGYTF
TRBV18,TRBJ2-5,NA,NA,TGTGCCAGCTCACTCCAAGAGACCCAGTACTTC,CASSLQETQYF
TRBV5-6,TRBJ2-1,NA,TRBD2,TGTGCCAGCAGAGGGACTAGCTTCAGTGAGCAGTTCTTC,CASRGTSFSEQFF
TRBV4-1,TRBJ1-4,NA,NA,TGCGCCAGCAGCCAAGATCTCAGCACTTTATATGAAAAACTGTTTTTT,CASSQDLSTLYEKLFF
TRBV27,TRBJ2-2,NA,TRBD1,TGTGCCAGCAGCCCGACAGGGTTGAACACCGGGGAGCTGTTTTTT,CASSPTGLNTGELFF
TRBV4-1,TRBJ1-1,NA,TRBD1,TGCGCCAGCAGCCTCCAGGGGGCCCTAGACTCGAACACTGAAGCTTTCTTT,CASSLQGALDSNTEAFF
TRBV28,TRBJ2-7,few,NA,TGTGCCAGCAGTTTGCCCCAGCAGGGGTGCAACTTC,CASSLPQQGCNF
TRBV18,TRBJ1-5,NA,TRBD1,TGTGCCAGCTCCCGGCCGACAGGGGCCTCTAATCAGCCCCAGCATTTT,CASSRPTGASNQPQHF
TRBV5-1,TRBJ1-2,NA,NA,TGCGCCAGCAGCCCCGAGGGAGACTATGGCTACACCTTC,CASSPEGDYGYTF
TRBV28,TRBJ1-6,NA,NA,TGTGCCAGCGGGAGGGGGGATTCACCCCTCCACTTT,CASGRGDSPLHF
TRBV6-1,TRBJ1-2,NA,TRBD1,TGTGCCAGCAGTGACGGACAGGGTTTCATGGATGGCTACACCTTC,CASSDGQGFMDGYTF
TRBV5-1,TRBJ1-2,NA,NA,TGCGCCAGCAGCTTGGGGGCAGGAGCTAACTATGGCTACACCTTC,CASSLGAGANYGYTF
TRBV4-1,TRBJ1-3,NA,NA,TGCGCCTCCTCCCGGGACACCAACTCTGGAAACACCATATATTTT,CASSRDTNSGNTIYF
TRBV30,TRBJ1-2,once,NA,TGTGCCTGGAGTGTATCACAGGGAGGAGGCTACACCTTC,CAWSVSQGGGYTF
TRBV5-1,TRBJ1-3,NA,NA,TGCGCCAGTCAGGACTCTGGAAACACCATATATTTT,CASQDSGNTIYF
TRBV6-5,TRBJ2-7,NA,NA,TGTGCCAGCACACCGTGGCAGGTGGCTTACGAGCAGTACTTC,CASTPWQVAYEQYF
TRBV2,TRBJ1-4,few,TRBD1,TGTGCCAGCAGTCGGACAGGGGCGGAGGAAAAACTGTTTTTT,CASSRTGAEEKLFF
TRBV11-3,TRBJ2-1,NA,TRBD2,TGTGCCAGCAGCTTAGGTATTAGCGGGTTAAGCTCCTACAATGAGCAGTTCTTC,CASSLGISGLSSYNEQFF
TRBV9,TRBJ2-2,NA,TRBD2,TGTGCCAGCAGCCCAGGACTAGCGGCCTCCACCGGGGAGCTGTTTTTT,CASSPGLAASTGELFF
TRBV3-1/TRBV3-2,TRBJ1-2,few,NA,TGTGCCAGCAGCCAAGAGGGACGGTATGTGGGCTACACCTTC,CASSQEGRYVGYTF
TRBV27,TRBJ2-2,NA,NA,TGTGCCAGCAGTTTATTTGTAGAAGGGGGTTCCACCGGGGAGCTGTTTTTT,CASSLFVEGGSTGELFF
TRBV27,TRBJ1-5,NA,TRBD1,TGTGCCAGCAGCCCAACCGGGACAGGGGGCCGTAACAATCAGCCCCAGCATTTT,CASSPTGTGGRNNQPQHF
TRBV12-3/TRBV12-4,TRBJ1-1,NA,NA,TGTGCCAGCAGTCGGACAAACACTGAAGCTTTCTTT,CASSRTNTEAFF
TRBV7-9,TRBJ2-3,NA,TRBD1,TGTGCCAGCAGCTTGGGCCGTACAGGGGGACTTAGCACAGATACGCAGTATTTT,CASSLGRTGGLSTDTQYF
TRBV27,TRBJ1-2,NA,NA,TGTGCCAGCAGCCCGGGTGAGGGAACTAACTATGGCTACACCTTC,CASSPGEGTNYGYTF
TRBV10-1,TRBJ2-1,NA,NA,TGCGCCAGCAGGGGTCAGGGGACCTACAATGAGCAGTTCTTC,CASRGQGTYNEQFF
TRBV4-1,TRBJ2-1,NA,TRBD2,TGCGCCAGCAAAAGCGGGGGCTCCTACAATGAGCAGTTCTTC,CASKSGGSYNEQFF
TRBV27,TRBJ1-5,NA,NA,TGTGCCAGCAGTCTACTTTCAGAGGGCAATCAGCCCCAGCATTTT,CASSLLSEGNQPQHF
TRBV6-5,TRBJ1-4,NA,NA,TGTGCCAGCCCACCGGGGGCTGGTGGTGAAAAACTGTTTTTT,CASPPGAGGEKLFF
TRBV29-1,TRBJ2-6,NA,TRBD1,TGCAGCGTTTGTCCGGGACAGGGGGCCGCTGGGGCCAACGTCCTGACTTTC,CSVCPGQGAAGANVLTF
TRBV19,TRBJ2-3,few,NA,TGTGCCAGTAGTATTGGAATGGGGTGGACGGATACGCAGTATTTT,CASSIGMGWTDTQYF
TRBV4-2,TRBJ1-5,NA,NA,TGTGCCAGCAGCCTTTTGCCCGGGACGCAAAATCAGCCCCAGCATTTT,CASSLLPGTQNQPQHF
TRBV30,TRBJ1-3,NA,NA,TGTGCCTGGAGTGTATTGGGTAGGGGGAACTCTGGAAACACCATATATTTT,CAWSVLGRGNSGNTIYF
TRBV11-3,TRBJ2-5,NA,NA,TGTGCCAGCAGCTTATATTTCGGTGTTCAAGAGACCCAGTACTTC,CASSLYFGVQETQYF
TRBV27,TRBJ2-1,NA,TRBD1,TGTGCCAGCGCAACAGGGGGCACTGAGCAGTTCTTC,CASATGGTEQFF
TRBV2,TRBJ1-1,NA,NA,TGTGCCAGCAGTGCGACTTACTACACTGAAGCTTTCTTT,CASSATYYTEAFF
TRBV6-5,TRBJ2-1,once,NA,TGTGCCAGCCAACCGGACGGGAGCTCCTACAATGAGCAGTTCTTC,CASQPDGSSYNEQFF
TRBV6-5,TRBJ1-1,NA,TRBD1,TGTGCCAGCAGAAGGGACAGGCCTGATGAAGCTTTCTTT,CASRRDRPDEAFF
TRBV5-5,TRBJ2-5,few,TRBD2,TGTGCCAGCAGCTGGGGGGGAGAAGAGACCCAGTACTTC,CASSWGGEETQYF
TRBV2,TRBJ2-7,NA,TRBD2,TGTGCCAGCAGGCCGGGACTAGCGGACTACGAGCAGTACTTC,CASRPGLADYEQYF
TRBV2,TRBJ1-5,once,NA,TGTGCCAGCCACTCGGATAGCAATCAGCCCCAGCATTTT,CASHSDSNQPQHF
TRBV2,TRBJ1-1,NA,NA,TGTGCCAGCAGCGGACCCCAAAGGAGCACTGAAGCTTTCTTT,CASSGPQRSTEAFF
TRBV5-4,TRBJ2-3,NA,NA,TGTGCCAGCAGCGACCTCACAGATACGCAGTATTTT,CASSDLTDTQYF
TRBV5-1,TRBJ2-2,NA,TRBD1,TGCGCCAGCAGCTCCGGGACAGTTGCCGGGGAGCTGTTTTTT,CASSSGTVAGELFF
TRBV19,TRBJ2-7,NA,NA,TGTGCCACCTCACCGGGCGGAGCCTACGAGCAGTACTTC,CATSPGGAYEQYF
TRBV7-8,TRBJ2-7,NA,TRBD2,TGTGCCAGCAGACCCTCTAGCGGGAGCTTCGAGCAGTACTTC,CASRPSSGSFEQYF
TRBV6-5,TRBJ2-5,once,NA,TGTGCCAGCAGTTACGGCGGGCAGCTCCAAGAGACCCAGTACTTC,CASSYGGQLQETQYF
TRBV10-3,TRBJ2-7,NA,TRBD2,TGTGCCACCCTAGCGGGAACCACCTACGAGCAGTACTTC,CATLAGTTYEQYF
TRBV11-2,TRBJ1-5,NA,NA,TGTGCCAGCAGCTTAGGGGGCCAGCCCCAGCATTTT,CASSLGGQPQHF